This entry is about one TCR beta chain. Some clones are missing from TCRdb's copy, which holds only in-frame ones; the method was immunoSEQ multiplex PCR. The repertoire holds some 58,000 clones, with around 96% as singletons. The data belong to a study of T cell changes during pregnancy in multiple sclerosis. The V gene's germline CDR1 is GTSNPN and CDR2 SVGIG (reference sequence). There are 14 residues in the CDR3. V dropped 8 bases and J dropped 1 base, with 17 bases sitting between them. The input for sequencing was CD8+ T cells from peripheral blood mononuclear cells, taken after pregnancy. The V call is TRBV30, the J call TRBJ1-1; D possibly corresponds to TRBD1 (6 bases). This receptor was taken from a female donor with multiple sclerosis, enrolled in a pregnancy study. CDR3 protein: CAVGEGDSNTEAFF. CDR3 nucleotides: TGTGCCGTAGGGGAGGGGGACTCGAACACTGAAGCTTTCTTT.